These T cell receptor beta chains were read from a single sample in a study of blood T cell repertoires in COVID-19. Libraries were prepared by immunoSEQ multiplex PCR; TCRdb keeps only in-frame clonotypes and omits some of them. The sample shows around 180,000 clones, about 89% of them seen only once. Source material: peripheral blood. Every receptor here comes from a man aged 40-49 years with active or convalescent COVID-19. Both conserved end residues are part of each CDR3. The D gene is left open where the match is weak. Clone size is given for some rows only: seen once, a few or many times, or a class if the clone is expanded.

cdr3_aa: CASSYSGGGYNEQFF
cdr3_nt: TGTGCCAGCAGTTACTCTGGCGGGGGGTACAATGAGCAGTTCTTC
clone_size: NA
j_call: TRBJ2-1
v_call: TRBV6-2/TRBV6-3
d_call: TRBD2

cdr3_aa: CASSPQGAEGTEAFF
cdr3_nt: TGTGCCAGCAGCCCACAGGGGGCAGAGGGCACTGAAGCTTTCTTT
clone_size: NA
j_call: TRBJ1-1
v_call: TRBV11-2
d_call: TRBD1

cdr3_aa: CASSTTGNTEAFF
cdr3_nt: TGTGCCAGCAGCACGACGGGAAACACTGAAGCTTTCTTT
clone_size: NA
j_call: TRBJ1-1
v_call: TRBV2
d_call: NA

cdr3_aa: CASSPDRAYSYEQYF
cdr3_nt: TGTGCCAGTAGCCCGGACAGGGCCTACTCCTACGAGCAGTACTTC
clone_size: few
j_call: TRBJ2-7
v_call: TRBV19
d_call: TRBD1

cdr3_aa: CASSSREGDEQYF
cdr3_nt: TGTGCCAGCAGCTCGCGTGAGGGCGACGAGCAGTACTTC
clone_size: NA
j_call: TRBJ2-7
v_call: TRBV5-4
d_call: NA

cdr3_aa: CASSLGAKYGYTF
cdr3_nt: TGTGCCAGCAGTTTGGGGGCGAAGTATGGCTACACCTTC
clone_size: once
j_call: TRBJ1-2
v_call: TRBV27
d_call: NA

cdr3_aa: CASSPRDRGTYNEQFF
cdr3_nt: TGTGCCAGCTCACCGAGGGACAGGGGTACCTACAATGAGCAGTTCTTC
clone_size: NA
j_call: TRBJ2-1
v_call: TRBV18
d_call: TRBD1

cdr3_aa: CASSQLGTVVQETQYF
cdr3_nt: TGTGCCAGCTCACAACTTGGGACAGTAGTTCAAGAGACCCAGTACTTC
clone_size: NA
j_call: TRBJ2-5
v_call: TRBV18
d_call: TRBD1

cdr3_aa: CASSQGGNIQYF
cdr3_nt: TGTGCCAGCTCACAGGGTGGAAACATTCAGTACTTC
clone_size: NA
j_call: TRBJ2-4
v_call: TRBV6-5
d_call: NA

cdr3_aa: CASSESEATNEKLFF
cdr3_nt: TGTGCCAGCAGTGAATCCGAGGCAACTAATGAAAAACTGTTTTTT
clone_size: NA
j_call: TRBJ1-4
v_call: TRBV2
d_call: NA

cdr3_aa: CAWRQQGSGYTF
cdr3_nt: TGTGCCTGGAGGCAACAGGGGTCCGGCTACACCTTC
clone_size: NA
j_call: TRBJ1-2
v_call: TRBV30
d_call: TRBD1

cdr3_aa: CASIGTNEKLFF
cdr3_nt: TGTGCCAGCATCGGAACTAATGAAAAACTGTTTTTT
clone_size: few
j_call: TRBJ1-4
v_call: TRBV2
d_call: NA

cdr3_aa: CASPPALRHNYGYTF
cdr3_nt: TGTGCCAGCCCCCCAGCCCTCAGACATAACTATGGCTACACCTTC
clone_size: NA
j_call: TRBJ1-2
v_call: TRBV6-5
d_call: NA

cdr3_aa: CASSPRGGPPGGYTF
cdr3_nt: TGTGCCAGCAGTCCAAGAGGGGGCCCCCCGGGGGGCTACACCTTC
clone_size: once
j_call: TRBJ1-2
v_call: TRBV27
d_call: TRBD1

cdr3_aa: CASSQDGGRYGYTF
cdr3_nt: TGCGCCAGCAGCCAAGATGGGGGCAGGTATGGCTACACCTTC
clone_size: NA
j_call: TRBJ1-2
v_call: TRBV4-3
d_call: NA

cdr3_aa: CASSYKTGRNTEAFF
cdr3_nt: TGTGCCAGCAGTTATAAAACAGGGCGGAACACTGAAGCTTTCTTT
clone_size: NA
j_call: TRBJ1-1
v_call: TRBV6-5
d_call: NA

cdr3_aa: CASSLADPRGKRFF
cdr3_nt: TGTGCCAGCAGCTTAGCGGACCCCAGGGGTAAGAGGTTTTTT
clone_size: NA
j_call: TRBJ1-4
v_call: TRBV7-9
d_call: NA

cdr3_aa: CATSSAGYNHEQYF
cdr3_nt: TGTGCCACCAGCAGCGCGGGCTACAACCACGAGCAGTACTTC
clone_size: NA
j_call: TRBJ2-7
v_call: TRBV15
d_call: NA

cdr3_aa: CASRTMGTGNTEAFF
cdr3_nt: TGTGCCAGCAGGACGATGGGGACAGGGAACACTGAAGCTTTCTTT
clone_size: few
j_call: TRBJ1-1
v_call: TRBV5-8
d_call: TRBD1

cdr3_aa: CASSLFVGNTIYF
cdr3_nt: TGTGCCAGCAGCTTATTCGTTGGAAACACCATATATTTT
clone_size: NA
j_call: TRBJ1-3
v_call: TRBV11-2
d_call: NA

cdr3_aa: CASPGGQGAGEQYF
cdr3_nt: TGTGCCAGCCCAGGGGGGCAGGGGGCTGGCGAGCAGTACTTC
clone_size: NA
j_call: TRBJ2-7
v_call: TRBV19
d_call: TRBD1

cdr3_aa: CASSIPRGTNTGELFF
cdr3_nt: TGTGCCAGTAGTATACCGCGGGGAACGAACACCGGGGAGCTGTTTTTT
clone_size: NA
j_call: TRBJ2-2
v_call: TRBV19
d_call: NA

cdr3_aa: CASSGYRRTSYEQYF
cdr3_nt: TGTGCCAGCAGCGGGTACCGTCGGACATCCTACGAGCAGTACTTC
clone_size: NA
j_call: TRBJ2-7
v_call: TRBV5-6
d_call: NA

cdr3_aa: CASSLKGQGYTGELFF
cdr3_nt: TGTGCCAGCAGCTTGAAGGGGCAGGGTTACACCGGGGAGCTGTTTTTT
clone_size: NA
j_call: TRBJ2-2
v_call: TRBV5-4
d_call: NA

cdr3_aa: CASSPLGHSTADTQYF
cdr3_nt: TGTGCTAGCAGTCCTCTAGGTCACTCGACCGCAGATACGCAGTATTTT
clone_size: NA
j_call: TRBJ2-3
v_call: TRBV7-7
d_call: NA

cdr3_aa: CASSFTGTGFTGELFF
cdr3_nt: TGCGCCAGCAGCTTTACCGGGACAGGGTTTACCGGGGAGCTGTTTTTT
clone_size: NA
j_call: TRBJ2-2
v_call: TRBV5-1
d_call: TRBD1